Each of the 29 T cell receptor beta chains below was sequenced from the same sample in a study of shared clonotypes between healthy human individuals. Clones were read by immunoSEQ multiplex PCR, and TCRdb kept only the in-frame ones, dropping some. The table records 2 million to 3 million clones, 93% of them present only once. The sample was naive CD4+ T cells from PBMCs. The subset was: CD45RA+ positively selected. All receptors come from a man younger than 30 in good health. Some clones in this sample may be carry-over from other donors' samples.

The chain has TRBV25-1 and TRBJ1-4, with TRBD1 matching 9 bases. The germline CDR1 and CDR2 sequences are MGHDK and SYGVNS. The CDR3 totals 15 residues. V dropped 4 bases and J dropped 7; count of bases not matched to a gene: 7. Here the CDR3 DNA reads TGTGCCAGCAGTGGCCCGACAGGGGGTCTTGAAAAACTGTTTTTT. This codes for CASSGPTGGLEKLFF.

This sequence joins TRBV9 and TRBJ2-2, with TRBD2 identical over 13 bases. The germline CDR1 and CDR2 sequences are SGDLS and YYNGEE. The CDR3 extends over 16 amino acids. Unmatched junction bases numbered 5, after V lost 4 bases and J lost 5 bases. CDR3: CASSIGLAGATGELFF. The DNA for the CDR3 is TGTGCCAGCAGCATAGGACTAGCGGGAGCAACCGGGGAGCTGTTTTTT.

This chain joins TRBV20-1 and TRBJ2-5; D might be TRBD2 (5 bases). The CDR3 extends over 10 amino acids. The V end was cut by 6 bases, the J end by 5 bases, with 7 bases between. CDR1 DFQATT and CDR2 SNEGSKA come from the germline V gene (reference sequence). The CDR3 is CSAKRETQYF. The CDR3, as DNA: TGCAGTGCGAAGCGGGAGACCCAGTACTTC.

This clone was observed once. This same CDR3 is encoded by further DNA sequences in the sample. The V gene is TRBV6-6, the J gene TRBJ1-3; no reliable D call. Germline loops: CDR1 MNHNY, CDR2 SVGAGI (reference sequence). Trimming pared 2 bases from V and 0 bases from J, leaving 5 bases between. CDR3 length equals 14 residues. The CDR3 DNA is TGTGCCAGCAGTTACGGCGGCTCTGGAAACACCATATATTTT. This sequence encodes CASSYGGSGNTIYF.

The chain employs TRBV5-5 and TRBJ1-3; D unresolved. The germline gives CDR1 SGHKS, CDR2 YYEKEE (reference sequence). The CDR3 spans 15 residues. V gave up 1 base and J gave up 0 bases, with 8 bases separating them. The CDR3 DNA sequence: TGTGCCAGCAGCTTGTATGGCTACTCTGGAAACACCATATATTTT. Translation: CASSLYGYSGNTIYF. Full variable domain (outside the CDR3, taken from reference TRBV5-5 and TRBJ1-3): DAGVTQSPTHLIKTRGQQVTLRCSPISGHKSVSWYQQVLGQGPQFIFQYYEKEERGRGNFPDRFSARQFPNYSSELNVNALLLGDSALYLCASSLYGYSGNTIYFGEGSWLTVV.

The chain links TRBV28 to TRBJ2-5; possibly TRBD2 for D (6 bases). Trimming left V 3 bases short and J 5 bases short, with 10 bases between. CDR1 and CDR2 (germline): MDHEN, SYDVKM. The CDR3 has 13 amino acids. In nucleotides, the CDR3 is TGTGCCAGCAGTTTCAAAGGGAGGGAGACCCAGTACTTC. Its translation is CASSFKGRETQYF.

The chain's CDR3 is CASSPKVTDTQYF. The CDR3 DNA follows: TGTGCCAGCAGCCCCAAGGTAACAGATACGCAGTATTTT. V is TRBV7-8 and J is TRBJ2-3; unclear D gene. Germline CDR1 is SGHVS and CDR2 is FQNEAQ. Trimming took off 5 bases at V and 3 bases at J, with 9 bases between the two ends. The CDR3 totals 13 residues. Together with reference TRBV7-8 and TRBJ2-3, the CDR3 gives the full variable domain: GAGVSQSPRYKVAKRGQDVALRCDPISGHVSLFWYQQALGQGPEFLTYFQNEAQLDKSGLPSDRFFAERPEGSVSTLKIQRTQQEDSAVYLCASSPKVTDTQYFGPGTRLTVL.

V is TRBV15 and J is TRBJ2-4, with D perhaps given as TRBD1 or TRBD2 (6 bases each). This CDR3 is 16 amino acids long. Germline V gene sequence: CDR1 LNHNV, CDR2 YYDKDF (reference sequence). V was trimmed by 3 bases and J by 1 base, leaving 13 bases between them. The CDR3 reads CATSSSPGAAKNIQYF. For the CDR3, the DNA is TGTGCCACCAGCAGCTCTCCGGGGGCGGCCAAAAACATTCAGTACTTC.

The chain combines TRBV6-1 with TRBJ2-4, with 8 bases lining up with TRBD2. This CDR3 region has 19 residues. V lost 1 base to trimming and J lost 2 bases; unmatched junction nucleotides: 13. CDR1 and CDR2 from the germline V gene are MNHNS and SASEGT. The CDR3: CASSEGFIAGWSPKNIQYF. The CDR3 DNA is TGTGCCAGCAGTGAAGGATTTATAGCGGGGTGGAGTCCCAAAAACATTCAGTACTTC.

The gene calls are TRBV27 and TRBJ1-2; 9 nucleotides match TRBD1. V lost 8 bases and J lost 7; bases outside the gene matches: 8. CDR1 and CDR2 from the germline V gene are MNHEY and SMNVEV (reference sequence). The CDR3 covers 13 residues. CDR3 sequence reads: CASGDREPRGYTF. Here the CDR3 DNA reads TGTGCCAGCGGGGACAGGGAGCCCCGTGGCTACACCTTC.

In DNA form, the CDR3 reads TGCAGCGTTGGTGGGAGGAATAACAATGAGCAGTTCTTC. Its protein is CSVGGRNNNEQFF. V usage is TRBV29-1 and J usage is TRBJ2-1; possible D gene TRBD2, 6 bases. Germline V gene data show CDR1 as SQVTM and CDR2 as ANQGSEA. Trimming shortened V by 4 bases and J by 5 bases, and 12 bases separated the two germline ends. This CDR3 comprises 13 residues.

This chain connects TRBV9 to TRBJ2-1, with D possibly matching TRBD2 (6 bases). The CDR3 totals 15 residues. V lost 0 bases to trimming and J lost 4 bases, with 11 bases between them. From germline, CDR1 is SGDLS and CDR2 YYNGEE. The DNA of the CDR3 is TGTGCCAGCAGCGTAGTTGGCGGGGAGTACAATGAGCAGTTCTTC. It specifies CASSVVGGEYNEQFF.

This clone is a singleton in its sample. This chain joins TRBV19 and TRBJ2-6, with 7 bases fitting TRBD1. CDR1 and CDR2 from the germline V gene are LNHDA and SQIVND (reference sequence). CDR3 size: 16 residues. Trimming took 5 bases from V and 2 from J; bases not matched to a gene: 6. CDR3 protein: CASSAYGTAGANVLTF. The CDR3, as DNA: TGTGCCAGTAGTGCCTACGGGACAGCTGGGGCCAACGTCCTGACTTTC.

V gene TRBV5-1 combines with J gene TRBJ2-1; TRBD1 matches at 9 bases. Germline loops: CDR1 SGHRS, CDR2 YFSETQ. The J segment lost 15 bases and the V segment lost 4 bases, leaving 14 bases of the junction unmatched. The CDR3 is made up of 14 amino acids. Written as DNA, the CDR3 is TGCGCCAGCAGCCTTCAGGTCAGACAGGGGGTTCTGTTCTTC. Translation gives CASSLQVRQGVLFF.

In DNA, the CDR3 is TGTGCCAGCAGCTTAGGTGCGGGTTATAGCAATCAGCCCCAGCATTTT. It encodes CASSLGAGYSNQPQHF. The chain employs TRBV7-6 and TRBJ1-5; unclear D gene. This CDR3 has 16 amino acids. Trimming took off 1 base at V and 0 bases at J, with 10 bases between the two ends. From germline, CDR1 is SGHVS and CDR2 FNYEAQ.

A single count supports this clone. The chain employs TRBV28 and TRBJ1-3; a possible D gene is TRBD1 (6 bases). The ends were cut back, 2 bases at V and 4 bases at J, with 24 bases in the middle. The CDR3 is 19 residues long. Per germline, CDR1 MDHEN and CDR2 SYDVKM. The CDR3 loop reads CASSLGGTGSASPGNTIYF. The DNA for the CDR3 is TGTGCCAGCAGTTTAGGGGGCACAGGCTCTGCGTCTCCAGGAAACACCATATATTTT.

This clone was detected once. This CDR3 reads CASSGGGYEQYF. CDR3 in DNA: TGTGCCAGCAGTGGGGGAGGCTACGAGCAGTACTTC. The chain carries TRBV6-5 and TRBJ2-7; a possible D gene is TRBD2 (6 bases). V lost 5 bases to trimming and J lost 3 bases, with 8 bases between them. Germline CDR1 and CDR2: MNHEY and SVGAGI. This CDR3 is 12 amino acids long.

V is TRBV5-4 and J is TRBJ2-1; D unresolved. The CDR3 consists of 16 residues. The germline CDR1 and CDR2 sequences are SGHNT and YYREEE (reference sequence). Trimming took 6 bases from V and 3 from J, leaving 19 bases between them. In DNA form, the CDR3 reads TGTGCCAGCACCCCCGGTCAGGCCAATCTCTACAATGAGCAGTTCTTC. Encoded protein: CASTPGQANLYNEQFF. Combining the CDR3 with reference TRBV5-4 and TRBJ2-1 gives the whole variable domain ETGVTQSPTHLIKTRGQQVTLRCSSQSGHNTVSWYQQALGQGPQFIFQYYREEENGRGNFPPRFSGLQFPNYSSELNVNALELDDSALYLCASTPGQANLYNEQFFGPGTRLTVL.

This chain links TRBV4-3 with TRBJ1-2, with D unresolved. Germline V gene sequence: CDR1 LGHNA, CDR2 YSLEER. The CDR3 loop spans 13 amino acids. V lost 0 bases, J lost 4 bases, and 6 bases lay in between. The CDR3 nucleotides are TGCGCCAGCAGCCAAGAGGACGGCTATGGCTACACCTTC. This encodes CASSQEDGYGYTF.

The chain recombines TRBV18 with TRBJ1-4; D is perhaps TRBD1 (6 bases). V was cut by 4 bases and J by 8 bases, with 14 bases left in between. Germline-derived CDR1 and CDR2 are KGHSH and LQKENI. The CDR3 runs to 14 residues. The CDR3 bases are TGTGCCAGCTCACTGTTGGGGGCCGGGGAAAAACTGTTTTTT. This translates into CASSLLGAGEKLFF.

CDR3 loop: CSVYRNYGYTF. The CDR3 DNA reads as TGCAGTGTCTACAGGAACTATGGCTACACCTTC. The chain is built from TRBV20-1 and TRBJ1-2, with a weak D call TRBD1 (5 bases). The CDR3 has 11 amino acids. The V end was cut by 7 bases, the J end by 2 bases, with 8 bases between. Germline lookup yields CDR1 DFQATT and CDR2 SNEGSKA (reference sequence).

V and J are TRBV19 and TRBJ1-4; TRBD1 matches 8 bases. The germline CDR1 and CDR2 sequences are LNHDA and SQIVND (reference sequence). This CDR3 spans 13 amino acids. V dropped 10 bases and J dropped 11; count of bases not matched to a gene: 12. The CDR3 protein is CAIRGQGADKLFF. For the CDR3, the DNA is TGTGCCATAAGGGGGCAGGGGGCTGATAAACTGTTTTTT.

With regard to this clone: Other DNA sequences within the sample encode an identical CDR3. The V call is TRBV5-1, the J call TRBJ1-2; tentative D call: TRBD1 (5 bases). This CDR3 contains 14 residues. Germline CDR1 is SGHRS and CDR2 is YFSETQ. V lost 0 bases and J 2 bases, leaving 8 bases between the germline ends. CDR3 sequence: CASSLEAGNYGYTF. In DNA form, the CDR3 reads TGCGCCAGCAGCTTGGAAGCAGGGAACTATGGCTACACCTTC.

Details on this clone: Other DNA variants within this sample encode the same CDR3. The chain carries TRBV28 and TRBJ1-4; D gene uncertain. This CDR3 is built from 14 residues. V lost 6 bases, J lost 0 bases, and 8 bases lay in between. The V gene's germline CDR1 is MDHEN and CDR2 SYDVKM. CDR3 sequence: CASSLVATNEKLFF. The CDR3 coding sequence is TGTGCCAGCAGCCTAGTTGCAACTAATGAAAAACTGTTTTTT.

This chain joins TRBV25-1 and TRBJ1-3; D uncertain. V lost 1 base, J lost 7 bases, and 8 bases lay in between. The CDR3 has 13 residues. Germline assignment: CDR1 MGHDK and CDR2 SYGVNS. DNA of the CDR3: TGTGCCAGCAGTGAATTCGGGAGTAACACCATATATTTT. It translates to CASSEFGSNTIYF.

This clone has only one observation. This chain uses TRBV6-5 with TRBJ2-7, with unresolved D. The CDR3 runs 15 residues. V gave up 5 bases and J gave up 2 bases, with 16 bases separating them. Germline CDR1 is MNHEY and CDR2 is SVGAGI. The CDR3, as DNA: TGTGCCAGCAGTAACGGCCAGCTACTAACCTACGAGCAGTACTTC. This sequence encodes CASSNGQLLTYEQYF.

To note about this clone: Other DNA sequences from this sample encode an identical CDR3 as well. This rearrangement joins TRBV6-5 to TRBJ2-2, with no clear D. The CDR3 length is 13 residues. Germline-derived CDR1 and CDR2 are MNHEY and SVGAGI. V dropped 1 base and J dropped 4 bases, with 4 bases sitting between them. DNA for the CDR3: TGTGCCAGCAGTTACTTTGGCACCGGGGAGCTGTTTTTT. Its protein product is CASSYFGTGELFF.

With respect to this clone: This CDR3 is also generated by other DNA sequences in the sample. CDR3 in amino acids: CASSISGLNTGELFF. The CDR3 region has the DNA TGTGCCAGTAGTATATCCGGTTTAAACACCGGGGAGCTGTTTTTT. The V call is TRBV19, the J call TRBJ2-2; D unclear. This CDR3 contains 15 residues. Trimming left V 2 bases short and J 2 bases short, with 9 bases between. CDR1 LNHDA and CDR2 SQIVND come from the germline V gene (reference sequence).

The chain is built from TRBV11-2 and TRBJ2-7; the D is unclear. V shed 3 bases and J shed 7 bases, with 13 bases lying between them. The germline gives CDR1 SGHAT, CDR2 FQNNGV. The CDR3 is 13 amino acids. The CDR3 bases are TGTGCCAGCAGCTTGATGACTTTTTGGGAGCAGTACTTC. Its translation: CASSLMTFWEQYF.